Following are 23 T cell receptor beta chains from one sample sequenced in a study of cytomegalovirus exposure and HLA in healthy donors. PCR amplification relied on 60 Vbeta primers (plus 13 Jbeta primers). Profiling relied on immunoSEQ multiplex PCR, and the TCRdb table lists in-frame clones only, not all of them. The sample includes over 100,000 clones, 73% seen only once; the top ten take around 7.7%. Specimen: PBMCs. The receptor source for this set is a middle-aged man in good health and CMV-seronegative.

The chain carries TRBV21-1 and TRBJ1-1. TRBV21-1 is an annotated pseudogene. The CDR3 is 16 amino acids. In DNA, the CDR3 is TGTGCCAGCAGCAAAACCCTAGAGGGAGGACGCTGTGACGCTTTCTTT. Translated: CASSKTLEGGRCDAFF.

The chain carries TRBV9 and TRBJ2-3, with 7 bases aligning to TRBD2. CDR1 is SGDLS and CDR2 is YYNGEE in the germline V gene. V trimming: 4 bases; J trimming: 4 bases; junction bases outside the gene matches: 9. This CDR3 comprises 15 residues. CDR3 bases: TGTGCCAGCAGCCCCGGACTAGGGTTTTCAGATACGCAGTATTTT. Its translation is CASSPGLGFSDTQYF.

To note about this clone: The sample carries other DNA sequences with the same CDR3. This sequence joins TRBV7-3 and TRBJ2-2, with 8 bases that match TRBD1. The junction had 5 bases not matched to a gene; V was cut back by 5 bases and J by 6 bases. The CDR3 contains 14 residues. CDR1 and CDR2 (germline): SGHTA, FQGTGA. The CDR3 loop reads CASSPSGGPGELFF. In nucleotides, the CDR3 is TGTGCCAGCAGCCCCTCAGGGGGCCCCGGGGAGCTGTTTTTT.

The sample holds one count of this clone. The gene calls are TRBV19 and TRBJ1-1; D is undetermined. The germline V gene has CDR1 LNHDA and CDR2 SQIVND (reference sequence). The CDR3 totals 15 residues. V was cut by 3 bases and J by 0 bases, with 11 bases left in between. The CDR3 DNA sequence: TGTGCCAGTAGTATTTTCACTTCCATGAACACTGAAGCTTTCTTT. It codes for CASSIFTSMNTEAFF.

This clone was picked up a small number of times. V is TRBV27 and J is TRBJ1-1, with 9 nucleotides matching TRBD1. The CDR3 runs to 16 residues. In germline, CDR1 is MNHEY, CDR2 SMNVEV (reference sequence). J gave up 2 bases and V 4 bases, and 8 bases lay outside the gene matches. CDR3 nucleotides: TGTGCCAGCAGTTCGGGGACAGGGCCGGGAAACACTGAAGCTTTCTTT. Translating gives CASSSGTGPGNTEAFF.

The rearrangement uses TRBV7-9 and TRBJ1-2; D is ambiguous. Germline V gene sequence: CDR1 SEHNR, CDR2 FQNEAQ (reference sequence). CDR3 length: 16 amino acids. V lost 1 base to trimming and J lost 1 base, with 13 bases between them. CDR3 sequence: CASSLGWADGNYGYTF. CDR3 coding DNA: TGTGCCAGCAGCTTAGGTTGGGCCGACGGTAACTATGGCTACACCTTC.

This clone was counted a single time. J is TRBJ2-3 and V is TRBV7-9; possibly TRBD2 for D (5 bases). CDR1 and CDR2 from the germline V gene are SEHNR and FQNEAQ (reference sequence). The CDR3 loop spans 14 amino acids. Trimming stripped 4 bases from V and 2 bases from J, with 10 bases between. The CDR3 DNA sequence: TGTGCCAGCAGCTCCCCGGGGAACACAGATACGCAGTATTTT. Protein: CASSSPGNTDTQYF.

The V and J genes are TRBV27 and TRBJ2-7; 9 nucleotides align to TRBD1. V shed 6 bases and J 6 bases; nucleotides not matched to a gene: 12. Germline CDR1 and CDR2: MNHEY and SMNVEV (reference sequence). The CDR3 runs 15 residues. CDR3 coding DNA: TGTGCCAGCAGAACTTCACTTGGGACAGGGCGCGAGCAGTACTTC. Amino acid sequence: CASRTSLGTGREQYF.

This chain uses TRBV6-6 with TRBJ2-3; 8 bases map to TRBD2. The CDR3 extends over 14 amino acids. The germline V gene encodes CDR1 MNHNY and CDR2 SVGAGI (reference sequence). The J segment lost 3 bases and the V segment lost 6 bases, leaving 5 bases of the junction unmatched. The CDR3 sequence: CASSQRGLTDTQYF. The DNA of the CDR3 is TGTGCCAGCAGCCAGCGGGGGTTGACAGATACGCAGTATTTT.

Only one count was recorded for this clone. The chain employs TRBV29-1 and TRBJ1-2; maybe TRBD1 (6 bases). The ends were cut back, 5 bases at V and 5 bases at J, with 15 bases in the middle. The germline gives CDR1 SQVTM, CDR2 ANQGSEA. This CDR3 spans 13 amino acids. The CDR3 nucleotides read TGCAGCGTTCTGACAGGCCTCGAGTATGGCTACACCTTC. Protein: CSVLTGLEYGYTF.

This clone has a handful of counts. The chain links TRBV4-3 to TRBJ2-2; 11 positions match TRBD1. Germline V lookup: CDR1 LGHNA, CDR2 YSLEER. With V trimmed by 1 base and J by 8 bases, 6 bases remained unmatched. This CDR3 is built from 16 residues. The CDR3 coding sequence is TGCGCCAGCAGCCAAGTGGGACAGGGGGAGACAGGGGAGCTGTTTTTT. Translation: CASSQVGQGETGELFF.

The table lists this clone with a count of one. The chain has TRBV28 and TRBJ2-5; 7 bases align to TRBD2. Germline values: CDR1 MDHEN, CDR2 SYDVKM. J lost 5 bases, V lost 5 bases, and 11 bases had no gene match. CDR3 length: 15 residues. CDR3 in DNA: TGTGCCAGCAGTATATCCGGGACTAATGGGGAGACCCAGTACTTC. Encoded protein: CASSISGTNGETQYF.

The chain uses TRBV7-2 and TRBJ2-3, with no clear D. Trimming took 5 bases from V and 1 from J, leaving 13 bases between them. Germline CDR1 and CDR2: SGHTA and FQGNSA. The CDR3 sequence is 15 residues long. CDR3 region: CASSTLTKGTDTQYF. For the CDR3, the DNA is TGTGCCAGCAGCACGCTAACTAAAGGCACAGATACGCAGTATTTT.

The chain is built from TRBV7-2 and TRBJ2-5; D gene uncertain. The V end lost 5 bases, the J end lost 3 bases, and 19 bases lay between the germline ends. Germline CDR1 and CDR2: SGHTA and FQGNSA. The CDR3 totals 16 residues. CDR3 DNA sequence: TGTGCCAGCAGCCCACCTCCGCCCCTGACAAAAGAGACCCAGTACTTC. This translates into CASSPPPPLTKETQYF.

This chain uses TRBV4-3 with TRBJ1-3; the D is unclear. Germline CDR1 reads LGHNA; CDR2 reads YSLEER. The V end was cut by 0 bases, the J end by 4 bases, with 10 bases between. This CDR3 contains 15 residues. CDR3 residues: CASSQDVSRGNTIYF. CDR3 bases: TGCGCCAGCAGCCAAGATGTGTCCAGGGGAAACACCATATATTTT.

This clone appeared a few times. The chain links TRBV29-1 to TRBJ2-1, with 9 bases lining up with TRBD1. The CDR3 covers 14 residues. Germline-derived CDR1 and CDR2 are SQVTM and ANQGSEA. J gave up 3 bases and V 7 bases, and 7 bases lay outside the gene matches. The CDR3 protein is CSGRQGGGYNEQFF. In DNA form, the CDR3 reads TGCAGCGGGAGACAGGGGGGGGGCTACAATGAGCAGTTCTTC.

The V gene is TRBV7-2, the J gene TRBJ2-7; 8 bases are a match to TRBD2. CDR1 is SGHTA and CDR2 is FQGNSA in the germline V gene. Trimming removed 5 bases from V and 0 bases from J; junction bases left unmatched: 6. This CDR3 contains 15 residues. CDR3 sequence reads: CASSTGLGSSYEQYF. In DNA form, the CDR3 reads TGTGCCAGCAGCACGGGACTAGGGAGCTCCTACGAGCAGTACTTC.

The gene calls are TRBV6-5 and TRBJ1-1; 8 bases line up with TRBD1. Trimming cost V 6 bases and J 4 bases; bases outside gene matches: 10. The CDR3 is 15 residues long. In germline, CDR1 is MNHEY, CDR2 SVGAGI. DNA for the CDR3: TGTGCCAGCAGCCTAGACAGGGGACGGAGCACTGAAGCTTTCTTT. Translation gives CASSLDRGRSTEAFF.

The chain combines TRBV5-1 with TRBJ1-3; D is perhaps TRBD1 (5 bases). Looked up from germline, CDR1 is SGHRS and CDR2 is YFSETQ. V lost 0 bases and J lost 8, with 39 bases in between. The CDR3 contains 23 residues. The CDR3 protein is CASSLAPSDGGFEYLGKFYTIYF. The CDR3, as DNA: TGCGCCAGCAGCTTGGCCCCCTCGGACGGGGGGTTTGAGTACTTGGGAAAGTTTTACACCATATATTTT.

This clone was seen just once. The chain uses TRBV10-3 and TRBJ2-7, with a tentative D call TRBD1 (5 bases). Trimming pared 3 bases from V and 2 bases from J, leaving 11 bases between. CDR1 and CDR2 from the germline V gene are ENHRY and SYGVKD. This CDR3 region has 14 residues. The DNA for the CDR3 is TGTGCCATCAGTGACCTAGACAGTACCTACGAGCAGTACTTC. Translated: CAISDLDSTYEQYF.

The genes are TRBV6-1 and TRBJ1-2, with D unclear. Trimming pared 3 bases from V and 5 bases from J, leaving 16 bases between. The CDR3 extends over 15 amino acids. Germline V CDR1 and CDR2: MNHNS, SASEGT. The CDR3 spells CASSDRGIPHYGYTF. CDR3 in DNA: TGTGCCAGCAGTGATCGTGGCATTCCCCATTATGGCTACACCTTC.

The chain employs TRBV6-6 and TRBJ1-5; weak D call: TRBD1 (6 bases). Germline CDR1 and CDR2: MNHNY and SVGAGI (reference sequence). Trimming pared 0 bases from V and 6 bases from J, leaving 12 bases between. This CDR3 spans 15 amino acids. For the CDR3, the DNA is TGTGCCAGCAGTTACTCGAGTACAGGGAGTCAGCCCCAGCATTTT. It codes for CASSYSSTGSQPQHF.

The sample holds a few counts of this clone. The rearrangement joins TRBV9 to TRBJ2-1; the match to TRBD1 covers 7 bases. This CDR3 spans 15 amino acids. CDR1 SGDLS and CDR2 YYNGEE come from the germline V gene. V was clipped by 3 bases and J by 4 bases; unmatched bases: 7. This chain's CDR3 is CASSAQGSGYNEQFF. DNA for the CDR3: TGTGCCAGCAGCGCACAGGGGTCGGGGTACAATGAGCAGTTCTTC.